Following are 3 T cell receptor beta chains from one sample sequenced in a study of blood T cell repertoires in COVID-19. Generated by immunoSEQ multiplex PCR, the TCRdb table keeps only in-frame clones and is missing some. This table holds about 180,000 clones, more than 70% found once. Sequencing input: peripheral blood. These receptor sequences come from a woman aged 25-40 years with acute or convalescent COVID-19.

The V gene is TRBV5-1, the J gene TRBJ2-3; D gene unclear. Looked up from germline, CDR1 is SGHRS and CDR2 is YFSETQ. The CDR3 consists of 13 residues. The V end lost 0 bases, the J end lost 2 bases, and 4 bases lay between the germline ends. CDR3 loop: CASSLEATDTQYF. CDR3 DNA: TGCGCCAGCAGCTTGGAAGCCACAGATACGCAGTATTTT.

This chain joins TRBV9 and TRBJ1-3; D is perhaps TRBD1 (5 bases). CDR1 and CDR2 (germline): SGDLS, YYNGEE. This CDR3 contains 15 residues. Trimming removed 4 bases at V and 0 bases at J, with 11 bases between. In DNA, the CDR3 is TGTGCCAGCAGCCCGGGACTGTCCTCTGGAAACACCATATATTTT. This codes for CASSPGLSSGNTIYF.

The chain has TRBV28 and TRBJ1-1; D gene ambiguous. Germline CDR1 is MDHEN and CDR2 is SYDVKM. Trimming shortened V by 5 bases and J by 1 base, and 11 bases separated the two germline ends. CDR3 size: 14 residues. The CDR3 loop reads CASSLPTRNTEAFF. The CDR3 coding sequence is TGTGCCAGCAGTCTACCTACGCGGAACACTGAAGCTTTCTTT.